A selection of T cell receptor beta chains follows, all from one sample in a study of cytomegalovirus exposure and HLA in healthy donors. Clones were read by immunoSEQ multiplex PCR, and TCRdb kept only the in-frame ones, dropping some. The table records 200,000 to 250,000 clones, around 80% of them present only once. Sequenced sample: PBMCs. These TCRs come from a girl aged 2 to 9 in good health and CMV-seronegative. Each CDR3 is given with its conserved first and last residue. Each record gives: V gene, J gene, clone size, D gene, CDR3 protein, CDR3 DNA. A D gene is named only where the DNA matches it firmly. The size of a clone is reported for some rows only, either as once, few or many, or as a class for expanded clones.

TRBV2,TRBJ2-5,-,TRBD1,CASRGTEKQETQYF,TGTGCCAGCAGGGGGACAGAGAAACAAGAGACCCAGTACTTC
TRBV7-9,TRBJ2-4,few,TRBD2,CALGGVNIQYF,TGTGCCCTGGGGGGGGTTAACATTCAGTACTTC
TRBV14,TRBJ2-1,once,-,CASSHLSSYNEQFF,TGTGCCAGCAGCCACCTAAGCTCCTACAATGAGCAGTTCTTC
TRBV15,TRBJ1-2,-,-,CATSREAGELVSGYTF,TGTGCCACCAGCAGAGAGGCAGGGGAATTAGTTAGCGGCTACACCTTC
TRBV6-1,TRBJ2-1,-,TRBD2,CASSPLSGTEQFF,TGTGCCAGCAGTCCCCTTAGCGGGACTGAGCAGTTCTTC
TRBV11-2,TRBJ1-3,-,-,CASSRDWRSGNTIYF,TGTGCCAGCAGTAGGGACTGGAGATCTGGAAACACCATATATTTT
TRBV13,TRBJ2-5,-,-,CASSSPTAQETQYF,TGTGCCAGCAGCTCCCCGACAGCTCAAGAGACCCAGTACTTC
TRBV4-1,TRBJ2-7,-,TRBD1,CASSQDGTGYNEQYF,TGCGCCAGCAGCCAAGATGGGACAGGGTATAACGAGCAGTACTTC
TRBV6-1,TRBJ1-1,-,-,CASSEADGGLNTEAFF,TGTGCCAGCAGTGAAGCCGACGGGGGTTTGAACACTGAAGCTTTCTTT
TRBV5-4,TRBJ2-3,-,TRBD2,CASSTAGVFGTDTQYF,TGTGCCAGCAGCACGGCGGGGGTTTTTGGGACAGATACGCAGTATTTT
TRBV7-6,TRBJ2-5,-,-,CASSLDSTRAQYF,TGTGCCAGCAGCTTGGACAGCACCCGGGCCCAGTACTTC
TRBV5-4,TRBJ1-2,once,-,CASSLGQRDYGYTF,TGTGCCAGCAGCTTGGGACAGAGAGACTATGGCTACACCTTC
TRBV11-2,TRBJ1-1,-,-,CASSLEAGRDTEAFF,TGTGCCAGCAGCTTAGAAGCGGGGAGGGACACTGAAGCTTTCTTT
TRBV5-1,TRBJ2-1,-,-,CASSLALNSYNEQFF,TGCGCCAGCAGCTTGGCACTCAATTCCTACAATGAGCAGTTCTTC
TRBV6-1,TRBJ2-1,-,TRBD2,CASTFTGTSSNEQFF,TGTGCCAGCACCTTCACCGGGACTAGCAGCAATGAGCAGTTCTTC
TRBV30,TRBJ2-1,-,-,CAFSRDTNSYNEQFF,TGTGCCTTCTCCCGGGACACTAACTCCTACAATGAGCAGTTCTTC
TRBV10-3,TRBJ2-2,-,-,CAISDEGRTGELFF,TGTGCCATCAGTGACGAGGGTCGGACCGGGGAGCTGTTTTTT
TRBV9,TRBJ1-2,once,-,CASSVYSYGYTF,TGTGCCAGCAGCGTATACAGCTATGGCTACACCTTC
TRBV30,TRBJ2-2,-,-,CAWRETDQATRVLNTGELFF,TGTGCCTGGAGGGAGACAGACCAGGCTACGCGAGTATTGAACACCGGGGAGCTGTTTTTT
TRBV10-1,TRBJ2-3,-,TRBD2,CASRPGPAGGPDTQYF,TGCGCCAGCAGACCCGGGCCCGCGGGAGGCCCGGATACGCAGTATTTT
TRBV28,TRBJ1-4,-,-,CASSPDWEKLFF,TGTGCCAGCAGCCCGGACTGGGAAAAACTGTTTTTT
TRBV5-4,TRBJ1-4,-,TRBD1,CASSSQGATNEKLFF,TGTGCCAGCAGCTCCCAGGGGGCAACTAATGAAAAACTGTTTTTT
TRBV7-9,TRBJ1-1,-,-,CASSLGGEGMNTEAFF,TGTGCCAGCAGCTTAGGAGGGGAGGGAATGAACACTGAAGCTTTCTTT
TRBV27,TRBJ2-1,-,-,CASRDIDGETAQFF,TGTGCCAGCAGGGACATCGATGGTGAGACAGCCCAGTTCTTC
TRBV11-3,TRBJ2-1,-,TRBD2,CASSLTGGLVYNEQFF,TGTGCCAGCAGCCTAACGGGGGGACTAGTCTACAATGAGCAGTTCTTC
TRBV27,TRBJ2-7,-,-,CASRARSTYEQYF,TGTGCCAGCAGAGCAAGATCCACCTACGAGCAGTACTTC
TRBV10-2,TRBJ1-1,-,TRBD1,CASSEPGDRGVAFF,TGCGCCAGCAGTGAACCGGGTGACAGGGGTGTAGCTTTCTTT
TRBV1,TRBJ2-3,-,-,CTSSQDPSGTTDTQYF,TGCACCAGCAGCCAAGATCCCAGCGGGACCACGGATACGCAGTATTTT
TRBV7-9,TRBJ2-1,-,-,CASSAGGPRQFF,TGTGCCAGCAGCGCCGGGGGGCCGAGGCAGTTCTTC
TRBV7-7,TRBJ2-7,-,-,CASTKDWYYEQYF,TGTGCCAGCACAAAGGACTGGTATTACGAGCAGTACTTC
TRBV15,TRBJ2-7,-,TRBD1,CATSREAGTGYEQYF,TGTGCCACCAGCAGAGAGGCCGGGACAGGATACGAGCAGTACTTC
TRBV30,TRBJ1-5,-,TRBD1,CAWSVSRLEGGMGSQPQHF,TGTGCCTGGAGTGTAAGTCGGTTAGAAGGGGGCATGGGTTCTCAGCCCCAGCATTTT
TRBV7-9,TRBJ2-7,-,-,CASSLGPLEQYF,TGTGCCAGCAGCTTAGGGCCCCTCGAGCAGTACTTC
TRBV2,TRBJ1-1,once,TRBD1,CASRGDSMNTEAFF,TGTGCCAGCAGGGGGGACAGCATGAACACTGAAGCTTTCTTT
TRBV6-5,TRBJ2-3,-,-,CASSSGDTQYF,TGTGCCAGCAGTTCCGGGGATACGCAGTATTTT
TRBV28,TRBJ1-2,-,-,CASSLLDGYTF,TGTGCCAGCAGTCTCCTTGATGGCTACACCTTC
TRBV25-1,TRBJ2-7,-,TRBD1,CASSDRDSVTYEQYF,TGTGCCAGCAGTGACCGGGACAGCGTAACCTACGAGCAGTACTTC
TRBV6-5,TRBJ1-1,few,TRBD1,CASTPQGGFTEAFF,TGTGCCAGCACTCCACAGGGGGGATTTACTGAAGCTTTCTTT
TRBV11-2,TRBJ2-7,-,TRBD2,CASSLSGQVQYF,TGTGCCAGCAGCCTTAGCGGGCAGGTACAGTACTTC
TRBV10-3,TRBJ2-2,-,TRBD1,CATSLQGQENTGELFF,TGTGCCACTTCCCTCCAGGGACAGGAGAACACCGGGGAGCTGTTTTTT
TRBV10-2,TRBJ2-5,-,-,CARYGRGREETQYF,TGCGCCAGATATGGAAGAGGCAGGGAAGAGACCCAGTACTTC
TRBV10-3,TRBJ2-7,once,TRBD2,CAISVSGDYEQYF,TGTGCCATCAGTGTTAGCGGGGACTACGAGCAGTACTTC
TRBV6-1,TRBJ1-1,once,TRBD1,CASSARTGVNTEAFF,TGTGCCAGCAGTGCAAGGACAGGGGTGAACACTGAAGCTTTCTTT
TRBV27,TRBJ2-3,-,TRBD2,CASSKETSRYTDTQYF,TGTGCCAGCTCAAAGGAGACTAGCCGGTACACAGATACGCAGTATTTT
TRBV7-2,TRBJ1-6,-,-,CASSTYNSPLHF,TGTGCCAGCAGCACCTACAATTCACCCCTCCACTTT
TRBV7-6,TRBJ1-5,few,TRBD1,CASSRRQGENQPQHF,TGTGCCAGCAGCCGAAGACAGGGGGAAAATCAGCCCCAGCATTTT
TRBV11-2,TRBJ1-4,few,-,CASSPGTRGGEKLFF,TGTGCCAGCAGCCCCGGGACGAGGGGAGGCGAAAAACTGTTTTTT
TRBV5-6,TRBJ2-2,-,-,CASSSLANTGELFF,TGTGCCAGCAGCTCCCTAGCGAACACCGGGGAGCTGTTTTTT
TRBV13,TRBJ2-7,-,-,CASSPTDTSYEQYF,TGTGCCAGCAGCCCCACGGACACCTCCTACGAGCAGTACTTC
TRBV5-6,TRBJ2-5,-,-,CASSFGETQYF,TGTGCCAGCAGCTTCGGGGAGACCCAGTACTTC
TRBV13,TRBJ2-1,-,-,CATRDGGPYNEQFF,TGTGCCACCCGCGACGGGGGGCCCTACAATGAGCAGTTCTTC
TRBV6-1,TRBJ2-7,-,-,CASSVPTVSYEQYF,TGTGCCAGCAGTGTCCCGACAGTCTCCTACGAGCAGTACTTC
TRBV6-5,TRBJ2-7,-,-,CASSYGVTHEQYF,TGTGCCAGCAGTTACGGAGTTACCCACGAGCAGTACTTC
TRBV5-1,TRBJ2-7,few,TRBD2,CASSLGLAGGPGEQYF,TGCGCCAGCAGCTTGGGACTAGCGGGGGGGCCGGGGGAGCAGTACTTC
TRBV7-9,TRBJ1-1,few,TRBD1,CASSSRQGRSTEAFF,TGTGCCAGCAGCTCCCGACAGGGGAGGAGCACTGAAGCTTTCTTT